These 11 T cell receptor beta chains originate from one sample sequenced in a study of T-cell memory formation after mild COVID-19 (dated by TCRdb to about 2021). To prepare the library, 5' RACE was applied. These reads were obtained on an Illumina NovaSeq 6000. TCRdb cleaned the public reads at Q25 with fastp, built clones with MiXCR and kept in-frame beta chains. Identical CDR3 proteins give one entry, which carries the most common genes and DNA. For this sample there are roughly 500,000 distinct CDR3 sequences; roughly 20% appear just once. Together, the top ten hold under 15% of the sample. Sequencing was carried out using PBMCs or a T cell subset sorted from them (not recorded which). The receptors shown here come from an adult woman who had mild COVID-19 (a few samples of this study predate the infection). The sample titles of this study are shuffled in the database, so cell type and time point are left out; the donor was told from shared clones.

The gene calls are TRBV2 and TRBJ1-1; D gene ambiguous. This CDR3 has 13 residues. Trimming shortened V by 5 bases and J by 1 base, and 8 bases separated the two germline ends. In germline, CDR1 is SNHLY, CDR2 FYNNEI. The CDR3 nucleotides are TGTGCCAGCAGTATTGGGTGGAACACTGAAGCTTTCTTT. It translates to CASSIGWNTEAFF.

V gene TRBV12-3 or TRBV12-4 combines with J gene TRBJ2-3; a weak D match, TRBD1 (6 bases). The CDR3 spans 17 residues. V lost 8 bases and J lost 4, with 25 bases in between. The CDR3 coding sequence is TGTGCCAGCCGACCGCGAAGTACAGGGTTGGCGGCAGATACGCAGTATTTT. Translated: CASRPRSTGLAADTQYF.

This chain joins TRBV7-9 and TRBJ2-2; 7 bases are a match to TRBD1. The CDR3 runs to 15 residues. V gave up 6 bases and J gave up 0 bases; unmatched junction bases: 4. The V gene's germline CDR1 is SEHNR and CDR2 FQNEAQ (reference sequence). This CDR3 reads CASSTGQPNTGELFF. The CDR3 nucleotides read TGTGCCAGCAGTACGGGACAGCCGAACACCGGGGAGCTGTTTTTT.

J is TRBJ2-5 and V is TRBV7-2; no firm D call. Germline V CDR1 and CDR2: SGHTA, FQGNSA. The CDR3 is 13 amino acids. V was pared by 3 bases and J by 4 bases, with 9 bases between. CDR3 region: CASSFSVLETQYF. In DNA, the CDR3 is TGTGCCAGCAGCTTTTCAGTCCTAGAGACCCAGTACTTC.

This rearrangement joins TRBV7-6 to TRBJ1-1; a possible D gene is TRBD1 (6 bases). Looked up from germline, CDR1 is SGHVS and CDR2 is FNYEAQ. The V end lost 4 bases, the J end lost 5 bases, and 14 bases lay between the germline ends. The CDR3 is made up of 14 amino acids. CDR3 sequence reads: CASSSRVRGTEAFF. The CDR3 bases are TGTGCCAGCAGCTCCAGGGTCAGGGGAACTGAAGCTTTCTTT.

The rearrangement uses TRBV11-3 and TRBJ2-1; possible D gene TRBD2, 6 bases. The CDR3 covers 15 residues. The V gene's germline CDR1 is SGHNT and CDR2 YENEEA. Trimming removed 2 bases from V and 5 bases from J, with 13 bases in between. Written as DNA, the CDR3 is TGTGCCAGCAGCTTATCTAGCGTCGTCGACAATGAGCAGTTCTTC. Residues: CASSLSSVVDNEQFF.

CDR3 in amino acids: CASSEGGQGSQPQHF. In DNA, the CDR3 is TGTGCCAGCAGTGAAGGAGGACAGGGAAGTCAGCCCCAGCATTTT. The V and J genes are TRBV25-1 and TRBJ1-5; 8 nucleotides align to TRBD1. The CDR3 is 15 amino acids. Trimming cost V 2 bases and J 6 bases; bases outside gene matches: 6. Germline CDR1 is MGHDK and CDR2 is SYGVNS.

This clonotype was detected only a few times. V gene TRBV9 combines with J gene TRBJ2-5, with 7 nucleotides matching TRBD2. J gave up 5 bases and V 2 bases, and 12 bases lay outside the gene matches. Germline assignment: CDR1 SGDLS and CDR2 YYNGEE. CDR3 size: 16 residues. This CDR3 reads CASSVPLDGGRETQYF. The CDR3 DNA is TGTGCCAGCAGCGTTCCCCTAGACGGGGGGAGGGAGACCCAGTACTTC.

This clonotype was observed a few times. The V gene is TRBV29-1, the J gene TRBJ2-3, with 14 bases fitting TRBD2. Germline V gene data show CDR1 as SQVTM and CDR2 as ANQGSEA. V trimming: 4 bases; J trimming: 4 bases; junction bases outside the gene matches: 10. CDR3 size: 17 residues. The CDR3 region is CSVAPPTSGRAADTQYF. CDR3 nucleotide sequence: TGCAGCGTTGCCCCACCGACTAGCGGGAGGGCCGCAGATACGCAGTATTTT.

This clonotype is a singleton in its sample. A junction end diverges from the germline sequence, so it may reflect a read error. Written as DNA, the CDR3 is TGTGCTAGCAGTTTATCGGCGCTCGGAGATACGCAGTATTTT. Its translation: CASSLSALGDTQYF. The chain is built from TRBV7-7 and TRBJ2-3; D is uncertain. The CDR3 contains 14 residues. Germline V lookup: CDR1 SSHAT, CDR2 FNYEAQ (reference sequence).

This clonotype was detected only a few times. The chain links TRBV6-1 to TRBJ2-5, with 7 bases identical to TRBD1. Germline V gene sequence: CDR1 MNHNS, CDR2 SASEGT. The CDR3 sequence is 18 residues long. Trimming at V came to 2 bases and at J to 4 bases, leaving 16 bases not matched to a gene. The DNA of the CDR3 is TGTGCCAGCAGTGAAATGGTGTGGGGGACAGCAGCGCGAGAGACCCAGTACTTC. Encoded protein: CASSEMVWGTAARETQYF.